This TCR beta chain was sequenced for a study of siplizumab effects on memory and regulatory T cells. Method: immunoSEQ multiplex PCR; TCRdb's copy keeps in-frame clones and lacks some. This table holds roughly 100,000 clones, around 90% found once. Looked up from germline, CDR1 is MDHEN and CDR2 is SYDVKM. The CDR3 consists of 15 residues. Trimming left V 6 bases short and J 1 base short, with 15 bases between. Sequencing used CD4+ T cells sorted from blood. This sequence originates from a human donor in good health. This chain connects TRBV28 to TRBJ2-5; D unresolved. The CDR3 spells CASRPEQLGQETQYF. The CDR3 DNA reads as TGTGCCAGCAGACCTGAGCAGTTGGGCCAAGAGACCCAGTACTTC.